The clone carrying this T cell receptor beta chain was seen a single time. The CDR3 has 15 amino acids. Trimming took 4 bases from V and 4 from J; bases not matched to a gene: 7. Germline lookup yields CDR1 MDHEN and CDR2 SYDVKM. The data stem from a study of radiotherapy plus CTLA-4 blockade in lung cancer. Generated by immunoSEQ multiplex PCR, the TCRdb table keeps only in-frame clones and is missing some. The table has approximately 89,000 clones, 60% to 85% seen once. This TCR derives from a human donor with non-small cell lung cancer who had a partial response to radiotherapy plus ipilimumab. Some clones in this sample may be carry-over from other donors' samples. Material: peripheral blood, obtained from a patient treated with radiotherapy plus ipilimumab. V usage is TRBV28 and J usage is TRBJ1-5, with 7 nucleotides matching TRBD1. The CDR3 bases are TGTGCCAGCAGTTACTCCGGGACAGAGAATCAGCCCCAGCATTTT. Residues: CASSYSGTENQPQHF.